These 16 T cell receptor beta chains share one sample of origin, sequenced in a study of blood T cell repertoires in COVID-19. Clones were sequenced by immunoSEQ multiplex PCR, and TCRdb holds only the in-frame ones, with some missing. The sample has 110,000 or so clones, more than 75% seen once. Material for sequencing was peripheral blood. The receptors come from a woman aged 35 to 49 with acute or convalescent COVID-19.

This rearrangement joins TRBV3-1 (or the pseudogene TRBV3-2) to TRBJ1-1, with 7 bases fitting TRBD1. The J segment lost 5 bases and the V segment lost 6 bases, leaving 3 bases of the junction unmatched. The germline V gene has CDR1 LGHDT and CDR2 YNNKEL (reference sequence). The CDR3 is made up of 12 amino acids. The CDR3 sequence is CASSQGGTEAFF. CDR3 in DNA: TGTGCCAGCAGTCAGGGGGGAACTGAAGCTTTCTTT.

The chain uses TRBV7-9 and TRBJ2-3; 9 nucleotides agree with TRBD1. CDR3 size: 14 residues. From germline, CDR1 is SEHNR and CDR2 FQNEAQ (reference sequence). J was trimmed by 3 bases and V by 6 bases; bases with no gene match: 4. The CDR3 protein is CASRKTGGTDTQYF. The CDR3 coding sequence is TGTGCCAGCAGGAAGACAGGGGGAACAGATACGCAGTATTTT.

The chain uses TRBV7-6 and TRBJ2-6; 8 nucleotides match TRBD1. The CDR3 has 17 amino acids. The germline V gene encodes CDR1 SGHVS and CDR2 FNYEAQ. V shed 6 bases, J shed 0 bases, and the junction held 7 bases outside the gene matches. The CDR3 nucleotides read TGTGCCAGCAGACGACGGGACAGGCCCTCTGGGGCCAACGTCCTGACTTTC. Translated: CASRRRDRPSGANVLTF.

The chain links TRBV11-2 to TRBJ1-2, with D perhaps TRBD1 (5 bases). V was clipped by 1 base and J by 6 bases, with 9 bases between them. This CDR3 comprises 13 residues. Germline V CDR1 and CDR2: SGHAT, FQNNGV. CDR3 sequence reads: CASSLVPGNGYTF. The CDR3 DNA follows: TGTGCCAGCAGCTTAGTGCCAGGGAATGGCTACACCTTC.

The chain joins TRBV19 to TRBJ2-2, with D perhaps matching TRBD1 (6 bases). The CDR3 sequence is 15 residues long. Deletions cut 0 bases from V and 2 bases from J, with 7 bases between. Per the germline V gene, CDR1 is LNHDA and CDR2 is SQIVND (reference sequence). CDR3 amino acids: CASSIDRGNTGELFF. The CDR3 coding sequence is TGTGCCAGTAGTATAGACAGGGGTAACACCGGGGAGCTGTTTTTT.

This chain joins TRBV25-1 and TRBJ1-3, with D possibly being TRBD1 (5 bases). The length of the CDR3 is 12 residues. CDR1 is MGHDK and CDR2 is SYGVNS in the germline V gene. The ends were cut back, 6 bases at V and 7 bases at J, with 10 bases in the middle. The CDR3: CASSAGMNTIYF. CDR3 DNA sequence: TGTGCCAGCAGCGCAGGGATGAACACCATATATTTT.

This clone was detected once. This chain links TRBV5-1 with TRBJ2-7; perhaps TRBD2 as D (6 bases). CDR1 SGHRS and CDR2 YFSETQ come from the germline V gene. Trimming removed 5 bases at V and 1 base at J, with 10 bases between. There are 13 residues in the CDR3. CDR3 loop: CASRDAGSYEQYF. The CDR3 DNA reads TGCGCCAGCAGGGACGCGGGGTCCTACGAGCAGTACTTC.

V gene TRBV11-3 combines with J gene TRBJ2-1; possible D gene TRBD2, 5 bases. Trimming took off 4 bases at V and 10 bases at J, with 17 bases between the two ends. The CDR3 has 14 amino acids. CDR1 and CDR2 from the germline V gene are SGHNT and YENEEA. The CDR3 reads CASSSRSDGGEQFF. The CDR3 nucleotides read TGTGCCAGCAGCTCGCGGTCGGATGGAGGAGAGCAGTTCTTC. The entire variable domain, with the rest obtained from reference TRBV11-3 and TRBJ2-1, is as follows: EAGVVQSPRYKIIEKKQPVAFWCNPISGHNTLYWYLQNLGQGPELLIRYENEEAVDDSQLPKDRFSAERLKGVDSTLKIQPAELGDSAVYLCASSSRSDGGEQFFGPGTRLTVL.

The J gene is TRBJ2-7, the V gene TRBV11-1; D remains ambiguous. The germline V and J ends were trimmed by 5 bases and 1 base, with 3 bases remaining between them. This CDR3 has 11 residues. Germline CDR1 SGHAT, CDR2 FQDESV (reference sequence). Here the CDR3 DNA reads TGTGCCAGCAGCACATCCTACGAGCAGTACTTC. Its protein product is CASSTSYEQYF.

This rearrangement joins TRBV5-1 to TRBJ2-2; 10 bases fit TRBD2. This CDR3 contains 16 residues. Germline CDR1 reads SGHRS; CDR2 reads YFSETQ. J lost 2 bases, V lost 1 base, and 2 bases had no gene match. This CDR3 reads CASSLIAGGNTGELFF. DNA for the CDR3: TGCGCCAGCAGCTTGATAGCGGGGGGCAACACCGGGGAGCTGTTTTTT.

The J gene is TRBJ2-3, the V gene TRBV3-1 (or the pseudogene TRBV3-2), with D possibly matching TRBD1 (6 bases). Germline-derived CDR1 and CDR2 are LGHDT and YNNKEL (reference sequence). CDR3 length: 14 amino acids. Trimming removed 6 bases from V and 5 bases from J, with 15 bases in between. In DNA form, the CDR3 reads TGTGCCAGCAGTTATACTTACAGGGAAGATACGCAGTATTTT. It specifies CASSYTYREDTQYF.

V and J are TRBV28 and TRBJ2-2; D perhaps matches TRBD1 (6 bases). CDR3 length: 15 residues. Trimming took 2 bases from V and 3 from J, leaving 10 bases between them. Germline loops: CDR1 MDHEN, CDR2 SYDVKM. CDR3 protein: CASSLLDSDTGELFF. CDR3 sequence (DNA): TGTGCCAGCAGTTTACTGGACAGTGACACCGGGGAGCTGTTTTTT.

V is TRBV7-9 and J is TRBJ1-2; no clear D. This CDR3 has 13 amino acids. Germline V gene sequence: CDR1 SEHNR, CDR2 FQNEAQ (reference sequence). V lost 4 bases, J lost 5 bases, and 11 bases lay in between. CDR3 sequence (DNA): TGTGCCAGCAGCTCCACAGACCTTTATGGCTACACCTTC. It yields the protein CASSSTDLYGYTF.

The rearrangement uses TRBV10-3 and TRBJ1-1; D not resolved. The CDR3 spans 17 residues. V was pared by 0 bases and J by 7 bases, with 21 bases between. Germline CDR1 is ENHRY and CDR2 is SYGVKD. CDR3 amino acids: CAISESFGVRGAVEAFF. CDR3 coding DNA: TGTGCCATCAGTGAGTCTTTCGGGGTCCGGGGAGCCGTTGAAGCTTTCTTT.

The chain combines TRBV5-6 with TRBJ2-5; TRBD1 matches 7 bases. V lost 1 base to trimming and J lost 6 bases; unmatched junction nucleotides: 6. CDR3 length equals 14 residues. Per germline, CDR1 SGHDT and CDR2 YYEEEE. The CDR3 here is CASSLTDRVKTQYF. The CDR3 bases are TGTGCCAGCAGCTTGACCGACAGGGTAAAGACCCAGTACTTC.

The V call is TRBV5-1, the J call TRBJ2-7; the D gene is possibly TRBD1 (6 bases). There are 14 residues in the CDR3. Germline assignment: CDR1 SGHRS and CDR2 YFSETQ. With 4 bases removed from V and 1 base from J, the gap between germline ends came to 12 bases. CDR3 protein: CASSGWDISYEQYF. CDR3 sequence (DNA): TGCGCCAGCAGCGGATGGGACATTTCCTACGAGCAGTACTTC.